One and the same sample provided the 5 T cell receptor beta chains below, sequenced in a study of T cell clonality in common variable immunodeficiency. Study observations and caveats: Reportedly, TCR beta sequences from common variable immunodeficiency showed fewer deletions and N-nucleotide insertions.

Repertoires were generated with immunoSEQ multiplex PCR, while TCRdb's copy carries only in-frame clones and drops some. The repertoire yields over 20,000 clones, none seen only once; the top ten contain about 2.3%. These TCRs are of unknown antigen specificity. Sequences were obtained from peripheral blood mononuclear cells. The receptors shown here come from a human donor with common variable immunodeficiency.

This clone has ten or more counts. The CDR3 sequence is CASSSLAGPTDTQYF. Partial CDR3 DNA: TGTGCCAGCAGCTCTTTGGCGGGGCCCACAGATACG. The chain couples TRBV5-5 to TRBJ2-3; D might be TRBD2 (6 bases). Read data end 3 residues before the CDR3 end; the end is taken from the germline J gene. Per the germline V gene, CDR1 is SGHKS and CDR2 is YYEKEE (reference sequence). V lost 3 bases to trimming and J lost 2 bases, with 13 bases between them. This CDR3 region has 15 residues.

This clone came up a few times. The likely explanation is a read error, given a far larger clone one base away. The read halts 3 residues ahead of the CDR3 end, with the missing end drawn from the germline J gene. The V and J genes are TRBV7-3 and TRBJ2-7; 8 bases map to TRBD1. Germline values: CDR1 SGHTA, CDR2 FQGTGA. V dropped 8 bases and J dropped 3; count of bases not matched to a gene: 6. This CDR3 spans 13 amino acids. The part of the CDR3 DNA that was read is TGTGCCAGCGGCCCGACAGGGGTCTACGAG. Translation: CASGPTGVYE. The whole CDR3 is CASGPTGVYEQYF.

This clone was observed many times. The read is 3 residues too short to cover the CDR3 end, so that end is filled in from the germline J gene. This sample includes further DNA sequences coding for the same CDR3. The chain is built from TRBV2 and TRBJ2-5; TRBD1 might be the D (8 bases). V gave up 6 bases and J gave up 4 bases, with 24 bases separating them. The CDR3 spans 17 residues. Germline V gene lookup returns CDR1 SNHLY and CDR2 FYNNEI. The chain's CDR3 is CASSKDREGLFGETQYF. Partial CDR3 DNA: TGTGCCAGCAGCAAGGACAGGGAGGGACTTTTTGGAGAGACC.

In this sample, this clone turned up many times. The read falls 3 residues short of the CDR3 end, and the missing part is taken from the germline J gene. The rearrangement joins TRBV4-2 to TRBJ1-3; 9 bases match TRBD1. Trimming removed 0 bases from V and 3 bases from J; junction bases left unmatched: 6. The CDR3 covers 17 residues. The V gene's germline CDR1 is LGHNA and CDR2 YNFKEQ. The sequenced part of the CDR3 DNA is TGTGCCAGCAGCCAAGATCTTGGGGACAGGGTTGGAAACACC. Amino acids: CASSQDLGDRVGNT. The whole CDR3 protein is CASSQDLGDRVGNTIYF.

On this clone: The DNA ends 3 residues before the CDR3 does, and the rest of the CDR3 is filled in from the germline J gene. The J gene is TRBJ2-3, the V gene TRBV7-9, with a tentative D call TRBD1 (6 bases). The CDR3 totals 14 residues. Trimming removed 5 bases from V and 6 bases from J, with 15 bases in between. Germline V lookup: CDR1 SEHNR, CDR2 FQNEAQ (reference sequence). CDR3 sequence: CASSAQRGTDTQYF. The part of the CDR3 DNA that was read is TGTGCCAGCAGCGCGCAGAGGGGGACGGATACG.